Here is one T cell receptor (beta chain) with its context. This specimen belongs to a study of cytomegalovirus exposure and HLA in healthy donors. V shed 1 base, J shed 5 bases, and the junction held 10 bases outside the gene matches. The CDR3 loop spans 18 amino acids. Germline V CDR1 and CDR2: SGHRS, YFSETQ. This table comes from immunoSEQ multiplex PCR, and its TCRdb copy is limited to in-frame clones, with some not included. The profile shows 100,000 to 150,000 clones, approximately 94% of them singletons. The sample consisted of PBMCs. V gene TRBV5-1 combines with J gene TRBJ2-3, with 13 bases aligning to TRBD2. This receptor was identified in a man younger than 30 in good health and CMV-seronegative. This CDR3 is CASSLKLAGGTNEDTQYF. Written as DNA, the CDR3 is TGCGCCAGCAGCTTGAAACTAGCGGGAGGGACTAACGAAGATACGCAGTATTTT.